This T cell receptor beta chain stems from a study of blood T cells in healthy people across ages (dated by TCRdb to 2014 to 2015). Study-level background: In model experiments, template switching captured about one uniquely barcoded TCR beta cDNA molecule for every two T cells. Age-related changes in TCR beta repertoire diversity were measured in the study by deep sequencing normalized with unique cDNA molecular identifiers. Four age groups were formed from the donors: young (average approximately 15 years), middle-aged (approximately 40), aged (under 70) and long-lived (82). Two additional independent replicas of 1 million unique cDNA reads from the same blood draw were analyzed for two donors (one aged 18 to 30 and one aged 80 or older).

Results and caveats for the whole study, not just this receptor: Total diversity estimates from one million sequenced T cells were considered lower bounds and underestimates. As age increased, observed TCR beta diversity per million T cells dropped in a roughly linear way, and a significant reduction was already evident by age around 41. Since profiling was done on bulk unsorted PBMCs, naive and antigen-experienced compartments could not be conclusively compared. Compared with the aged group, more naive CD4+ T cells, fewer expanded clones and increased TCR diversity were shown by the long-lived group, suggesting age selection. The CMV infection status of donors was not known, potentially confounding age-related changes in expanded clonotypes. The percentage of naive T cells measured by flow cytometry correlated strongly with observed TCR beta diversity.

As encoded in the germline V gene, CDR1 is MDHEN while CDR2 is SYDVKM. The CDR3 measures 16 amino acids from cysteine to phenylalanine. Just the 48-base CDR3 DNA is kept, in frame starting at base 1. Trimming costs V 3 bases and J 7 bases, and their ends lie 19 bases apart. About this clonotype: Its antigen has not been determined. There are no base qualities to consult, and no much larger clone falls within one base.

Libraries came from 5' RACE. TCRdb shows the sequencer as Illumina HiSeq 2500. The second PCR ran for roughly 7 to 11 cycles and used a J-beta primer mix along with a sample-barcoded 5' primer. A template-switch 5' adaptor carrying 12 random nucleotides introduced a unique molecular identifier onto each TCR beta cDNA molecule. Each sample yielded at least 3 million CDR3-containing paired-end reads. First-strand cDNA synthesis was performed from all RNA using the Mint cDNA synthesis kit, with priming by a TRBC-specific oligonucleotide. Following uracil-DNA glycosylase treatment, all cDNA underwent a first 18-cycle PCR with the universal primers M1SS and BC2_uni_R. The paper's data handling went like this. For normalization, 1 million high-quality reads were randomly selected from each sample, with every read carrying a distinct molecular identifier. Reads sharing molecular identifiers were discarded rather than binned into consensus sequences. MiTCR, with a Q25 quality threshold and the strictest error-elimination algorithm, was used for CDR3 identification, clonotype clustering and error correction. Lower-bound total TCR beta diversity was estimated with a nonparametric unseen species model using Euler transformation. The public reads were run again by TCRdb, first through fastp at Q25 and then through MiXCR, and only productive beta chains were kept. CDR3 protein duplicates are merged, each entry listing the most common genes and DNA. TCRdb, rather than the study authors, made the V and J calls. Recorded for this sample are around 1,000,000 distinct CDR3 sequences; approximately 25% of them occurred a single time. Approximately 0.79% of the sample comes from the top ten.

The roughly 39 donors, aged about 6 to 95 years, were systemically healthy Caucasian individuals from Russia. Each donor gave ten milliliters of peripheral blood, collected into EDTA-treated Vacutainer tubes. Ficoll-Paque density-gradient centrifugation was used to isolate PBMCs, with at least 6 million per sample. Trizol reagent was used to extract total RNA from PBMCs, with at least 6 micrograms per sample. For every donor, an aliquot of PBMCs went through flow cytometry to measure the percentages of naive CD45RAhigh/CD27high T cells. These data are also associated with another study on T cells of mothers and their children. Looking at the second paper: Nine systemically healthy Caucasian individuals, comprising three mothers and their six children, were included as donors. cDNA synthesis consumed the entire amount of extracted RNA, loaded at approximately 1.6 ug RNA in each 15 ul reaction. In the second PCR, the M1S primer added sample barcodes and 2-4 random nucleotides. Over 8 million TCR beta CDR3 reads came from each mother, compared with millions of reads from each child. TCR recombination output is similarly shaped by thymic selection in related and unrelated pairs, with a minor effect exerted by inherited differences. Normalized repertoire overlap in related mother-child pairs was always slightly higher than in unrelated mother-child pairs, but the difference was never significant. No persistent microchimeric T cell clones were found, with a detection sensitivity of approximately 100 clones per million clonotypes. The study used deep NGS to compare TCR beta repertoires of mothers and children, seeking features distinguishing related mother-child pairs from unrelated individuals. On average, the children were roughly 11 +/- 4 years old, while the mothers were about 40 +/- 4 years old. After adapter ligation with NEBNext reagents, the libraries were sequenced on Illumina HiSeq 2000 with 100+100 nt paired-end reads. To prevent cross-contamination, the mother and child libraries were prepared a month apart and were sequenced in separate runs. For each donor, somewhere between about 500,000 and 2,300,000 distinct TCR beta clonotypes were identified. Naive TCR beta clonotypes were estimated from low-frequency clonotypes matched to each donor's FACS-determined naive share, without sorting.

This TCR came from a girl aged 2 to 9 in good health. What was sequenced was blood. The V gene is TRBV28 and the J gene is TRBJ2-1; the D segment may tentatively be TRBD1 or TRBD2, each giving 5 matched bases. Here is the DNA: TGTGCCAGCAGTTTCGGGGTTCCCAGAAGGGGTAATGAGCAGTTCTTC. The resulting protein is CASSFGVPRRGNEQFF.